This is a list of T cell receptor beta chains from one sample in a study of cytomegalovirus exposure and HLA in healthy donors. Only in-frame clones appear in the TCRdb table, and some are missing; sequencing was by immunoSEQ multiplex PCR. Found here are about 160,000 clones, 65% to 85% of them singletons; the top ten hold over 1.5%. The sample was PBMCs. The receptors shown here come from a woman between 18 and 30 years old in good health and CMV-seronegative. The CDR3 runs from the conserved cysteine through the conserved F or W. The D gene is left open where the match is weak. Part of the rows lack a size; the others show once, few, many or a class for expanded clones.

D,size,V,J,CDR3,DNA
NA,NA,TRBV6-1,TRBJ2-5,CASSATGMSETQYF,TGTGCCAGCAGTGCTACAGGGATGTCGGAGACCCAGTACTTC
TRBD2,NA,TRBV28,TRBJ2-1,CASSVPSGRYSPYNEQFF,TGTGCCAGCAGCGTCCCTAGCGGGAGATATAGCCCCTACAATGAGCAGTTCTTC
NA,NA,TRBV9,TRBJ2-3,CASSVTGTSTDTQYF,TGTGCCAGCAGCGTAACCGGGACAAGCACAGATACGCAGTATTTT
NA,NA,TRBV28,TRBJ1-2,CASRPTKQGTYGYTF,TGTGCCAGCAGACCAACAAAACAGGGTACCTATGGCTACACCTTC
NA,NA,TRBV5-4,TRBJ2-1,CASTVSGLRYNEQFF,TGTGCCAGCACTGTTAGTGGTTTGAGATACAATGAGCAGTTCTTC
TRBD1,NA,TRBV30,TRBJ2-7,CASEMRTGVREQYF,TGTGCCTCGGAGATGAGGACAGGGGTCCGCGAGCAGTACTTC
TRBD2,NA,TRBV5-1,TRBJ2-1,CASSPGTSGNEQFF,TGCGCCAGCAGCCCCGGGACTAGCGGCAATGAGCAGTTCTTC
NA,NA,TRBV18,TRBJ2-5,CASSPQRGETQYF,TGTGCCAGCTCACCACAAAGGGGAGAGACCCAGTACTTC
TRBD2,NA,TRBV9,TRBJ2-3,CASSVTSGGSTDTQYF,TGTGCCAGCAGCGTAACTAGCGGGGGGAGCACAGATACGCAGTATTTT
NA,NA,TRBV9,TRBJ1-1,CASSAPNTEAFF,TGTGCCAGCAGCGCCCCAAACACTGAAGCTTTCTTT
NA,NA,TRBV7-2,TRBJ2-7,CASSLVPSSYEQYF,TGTGCCAGCAGCTTAGTCCCCTCCTCCTACGAGCAGTACTTC
NA,NA,TRBV7-9,TRBJ1-4,CASSLGAGENEKLFF,TGTGCCAGCAGCTTAGGAGCAGGGGAGAATGAAAAACTGTTTTTT
NA,NA,TRBV19,TRBJ1-1,CASSLGGRTEAFF,TGTGCCAGTAGTTTGGGGGGACGGACTGAAGCTTTCTTT
TRBD1,NA,TRBV6-6,TRBJ1-2,CASSYGQGAGYGYTF,TGTGCCAGCAGTTACGGACAGGGGGCAGGCTATGGCTACACCTTC
NA,few,TRBV28,TRBJ2-7,CASSLGAGTGEQYF,TGTGCCAGCAGTTTAGGGGCGGGAACTGGCGAGCAGTACTTC
TRBD2,NA,TRBV9,TRBJ2-3,CASSERLAGVADTQYF,TGTGCCAGCAGCGAGAGACTAGCGGGGGTGGCAGATACGCAGTATTTT
NA,NA,TRBV10-3,TRBJ1-2,CAISEGSGGLYGYTF,TGTGCCATCAGTGAGGGGTCGGGGGGGCTCTATGGCTACACCTTC
TRBD2,NA,TRBV14,TRBJ2-3,CASSHKAGGRPDTQYF,TGTGCCAGCAGCCATAAAGCGGGGGGGCGCCCAGATACGCAGTATTTT
NA,NA,TRBV2,TRBJ1-3,CASGTGGNTIYF,TGTGCCAGCGGCACAGGGGGAAACACCATATATTTT
NA,NA,TRBV2,TRBJ2-3,CASSEGARTDTQYF,TGTGCCAGCAGTGAAGGGGCGCGCACAGATACGCAGTATTTT
NA,NA,TRBV2,TRBJ1-2,CASKGGLGYGYTF,TGTGCCAGCAAAGGTGGACTAGGGTATGGCTACACCTTC
NA,NA,TRBV27,TRBJ1-1,CASSRGGVAEAFF,TGTGCCAGCAGCCGAGGGGGGGTCGCTGAAGCTTTCTTT
TRBD1,NA,TRBV19,TRBJ1-1,CASSTPGQSFLRAFF,TGTGCCAGTAGTACTCCGGGACAGAGCTTTTTACGAGCTTTCTTT
NA,NA,TRBV4-1,TRBJ2-5,CASSRLGGTQYF,TGCGCCAGCAGTAGACTAGGAGGGACCCAGTACTTC
NA,NA,TRBV10-3,TRBJ2-3,CAIAAGVSTDTQYF,TGTGCCATCGCGGCAGGGGTTAGCACAGATACGCAGTATTTT
NA,NA,TRBV5-1,TRBJ2-7,CASSLDSEQYF,TGCGCCAGCAGCTTGGACAGCGAGCAGTACTTC
NA,once,TRBV30,TRBJ1-6,CAWSTGLGNSPLHF,TGTGCCTGGAGCACAGGGTTGGGGAATTCACCCCTCCACTTT
TRBD1,NA,TRBV6-5,TRBJ2-5,CASSSYRGGETQYF,TGTGCCAGCAGTTCCTACAGGGGCGGGGAGACCCAGTACTTC
NA,NA,TRBV5-4,TRBJ1-6,CASKLEAYNSPLHF,TGTGCCAGCAAATTAGAAGCTTATAATTCACCCCTCCACTTT
TRBD1,NA,TRBV6-1,TRBJ1-5,CASSEQGGQPQHF,TGTGCCAGCAGTGAACAGGGGGGTCAGCCCCAGCATTTT
NA,NA,TRBV7-9,TRBJ2-5,CASSLGSETQYF,TGTGCCAGCAGCTTAGGGAGTGAGACCCAGTACTTC
NA,NA,TRBV6-6,TRBJ1-1,CASRARGDYGTEAFF,TGTGCCAGCAGAGCCAGGGGTGATTATGGGACTGAAGCTTTCTTT
NA,NA,TRBV7-9,TRBJ1-2,CASSLARGGYGYTF,TGTGCCAGCAGCTTAGCTAGGGGCGGTTATGGCTACACCTTC
NA,NA,TRBV5-8,TRBJ2-6,CASSPGTGANVLTF,TGTGCCAGCAGCCCAGGGACTGGGGCCAACGTCCTGACTTTC
TRBD2,few,TRBV5-1,TRBJ2-3,CASSLGLAGNTDTQYF,TGCGCCAGCAGCTTGGGACTAGCGGGGAACACAGATACGCAGTATTTT
NA,NA,TRBV28,TRBJ1-1,CASIPWGLKGEAFF,TGTGCCAGCATACCGTGGGGCCTTAAGGGTGAAGCTTTCTTT
NA,NA,TRBV2,TRBJ1-2,CASRGVAGANYGYTF,TGTGCCAGCAGGGGGGTGGCAGGGGCGAACTATGGCTACACCTTC
TRBD1,NA,TRBV19,TRBJ1-3,CASGHRGGSGNTIYF,TGTGCCAGTGGACACAGGGGAGGCTCTGGAAACACCATATATTTT
NA,NA,TRBV6-1,TRBJ2-5,CASSESGSGAEETQYF,TGTGCCAGCAGTGAAAGCGGGTCTGGGGCGGAAGAGACCCAGTACTTC
TRBD1,NA,TRBV5-1,TRBJ1-2,CASSLGGTGRFNYGYTF,TGCGCCAGCAGCTTGGGGGGGACAGGGCGCTTTAACTATGGCTACACCTTC
TRBD1,NA,TRBV6-1,TRBJ2-6,CASRGQGYGANVLTF,TGTGCCAGCAGGGGACAGGGGTACGGGGCCAACGTCCTGACTTTC
NA,NA,TRBV5-6,TRBJ2-2,CASSLYKGVDTGELFF,TGTGCCAGCAGCTTATACAAGGGGGTGGACACCGGGGAGCTGTTTTTT
TRBD1,NA,TRBV6-5,TRBJ1-2,CASSRDSYGYTF,TGTGCCAGCAGTCGGGACAGCTATGGCTACACCTTC
NA,NA,TRBV10-2,TRBJ2-7,CASSEMYTYEQYF,TGCGCCAGCAGTGAGATGTACACCTACGAGCAGTACTTC
TRBD1,NA,TRBV5-5,TRBJ2-7,CASSLDGTGNSYEQYF,TGTGCCAGCAGCTTGGATGGGACAGGGAATTCCTACGAGCAGTACTTC
NA,NA,TRBV11-1,TRBJ1-1,CASSLGFTVEAFF,TGTGCCAGCAGCTTAGGTTTTACGGTTGAAGCTTTCTTT
TRBD1,NA,TRBV5-4,TRBJ1-1,CASSFIRALDRDEAFF,TGTGCCAGCAGCTTTATTCGAGCCTTAGACAGGGATGAAGCTTTCTTT
TRBD1,NA,TRBV6-6,TRBJ2-5,CASSRPPDRVEETQYF,TGTGCCAGCAGCAGACCCCCGGACAGGGTTGAAGAGACCCAGTACTTC
TRBD1,NA,TRBV7-8,TRBJ2-7,CASSLPGGVYEQYF,TGTGCCAGCAGCTTACCAGGGGGCGTATACGAGCAGTACTTC
NA,NA,TRBV5-8,TRBJ2-1,CAIRPLGVNNEQFF,TGTGCCATTAGACCCTTGGGAGTGAACAATGAGCAGTTCTTC
TRBD2,NA,TRBV18,TRBJ2-7,CASSLALPQRGRNYEQYF,TGTGCCAGCTCACTGGCCCTTCCCCAGCGGGGCCGAAACTACGAGCAGTACTTC
NA,NA,TRBV11-2,TRBJ1-5,CASSLATDNQPQHF,TGTGCCAGCAGCTTAGCGACAGACAATCAGCCCCAGCATTTT